This TCR beta chain was recovered during a study of immune cell composition in non-small cell lung cancer. Profiled with immunoSEQ multiplex PCR; TCRdb holds only in-frame clones, not every one. This table holds fewer than 3,500 clones, just over 70% found once. This clone was picked up a small number of times. Normal lung was taken at the farthest possible site, at least 3 cm from tumour. Frozen unsorted single-cell suspensions supplied the genomic DNA. V shed 6 bases and J shed 3 bases, with 12 bases lying between them. Looked up from germline, CDR1 is SQVTM and CDR2 is ANQGSEA. The CDR3 length is 12 residues.

This sequence was found in a human donor with non-small cell lung cancer. The chain has TRBV29-1 and TRBJ2-7; possibly TRBD2 for D (6 bases). Source material: non-adjacent lung tissue. CDR3 loop: CSVGVSGYEQYF. DNA for the CDR3: TGCAGCGTGGGGGTTAGCGGCTACGAGCAGTACTTC.